The 3 T cell receptor beta chains in this list originate from one sample, sequenced in a study of blood T cells in healthy people across ages (dated by TCRdb to between 2014 and 2017). The library was made by 5' RACE. TCRdb records Illumina HiSeq 2500 as the sequencer. A second PCR of about 7 to 12 cycles was performed with a sample-barcoded 5' primer and a J-beta primer mix. In-frame beta chains were kept once TCRdb had trimmed the public reads at Q25 with fastp and called clones with MiXCR. Rows are unified per CDR3 protein, each entry keeping the most common DNA and genes. For this sample the table gives 730,000 or so distinct CDR3 sequences, of which roughly two fifths were detected only once. Together, the top ten hold 20% to 25% of the sample. The source material was blood. These receptors all stem from a woman between 55 and 75 years old in good health.

The V gene is TRBV6-1, the J gene TRBJ2-3, with 9 bases aligning to TRBD2. Germline trimming cut 6 bases from V and 4 bases from J; bases unmatched to any gene: 8. The CDR3 is 15 amino acids. From germline, CDR1 is MNHNS and CDR2 SASEGT. CDR3 bases: TGTGCCAGCAGATTAGCGGGGGCTCGCGCAGATACGCAGTATTTT. It encodes CASRLAGARADTQYF.

There are a few counts of this clonotype. This chain links TRBV5-1 with TRBJ1-2; D is possibly TRBD1 (6 bases). Germline V gives CDR1 SGHRS, CDR2 YFSETQ. The CDR3 is made up of 16 amino acids. Trimming pared 4 bases from V and 0 bases from J, leaving 16 bases between. The CDR3 here is CASSLQGSGANYGYTF. The DNA for the CDR3 is TGCGCCAGCAGCCTTCAGGGGAGTGGAGCTAACTATGGCTACACCTTC.

V gene TRBV5-6 combines with J gene TRBJ2-4; D possibly corresponds to TRBD1 (5 bases). The CDR3 loop spans 15 amino acids. The germline CDR1 and CDR2 sequences are SGHDT and YYEEEE. Trimming cost V 1 base and J 0 bases, with 8 bases left between them. This CDR3 is CASSLKGLAKNIQYF. In DNA, the CDR3 is TGTGCCAGCAGCTTGAAGGGGTTAGCCAAAAACATTCAGTACTTC.